A single sample is the source of the 10 T cell receptor beta chains below, sequenced in a study of T cell responses to AZD1222 COVID-19 vaccine (TCRdb year 2021). Read against the paper, the sample's time point label means: baseline before first vaccination. To prepare the library, the immunoSEQ multiplex PCR assay was applied. This is the immuneACCESS table as TCRdb keeps it, with only in-frame sequences that have V and J called. A part of the clones is gone; compared with another copy, unresolved V genes explain less than half, and the rest is unexplained. The sample has around 100,000 clones on record, around 95% of them singletons. The top ten constitute around 2% of the sample. This sample comprised peripheral blood, obtained on day 0 of AZD1222 vaccination. The receptors originated from an adult in good health.

V usage is TRBV19 and J usage is TRBJ1-6, with unresolved D. This CDR3 is 13 amino acids long. The germline V gene encodes CDR1 LNHDA and CDR2 SQIVND (reference sequence). V was shortened by 3 bases and J by 11 bases, with 11 bases between the two germline ends. CDR3 residues: CASSMGGGTPLHF. Here the CDR3 DNA reads TGTGCCAGTAGTATGGGCGGCGGTACACCCCTCCACTTT. The variable domain in full, with the rest retrieved from reference TRBV19 and TRBJ1-6, is DGGITQSPKYLFRKEGQNVTLSCEQNLNHDAMYWYRQDPGQGLRLIYYSQIVNDFQKGDIAEGYSVSREKKESFPLTVTSAQKNPTAFYLCASSMGGGTPLHFGNGTRLTVT.

The genes are TRBV5-6 and TRBJ2-5; a weak D match, TRBD1 (6 bases). CDR3 length: 14 amino acids. In germline, CDR1 is SGHDT, CDR2 YYEEEE. Trimming cost V 1 base and J 5 bases, with 12 bases left between them. CDR3: CASSLRGGRETQYF. CDR3 in DNA: TGTGCCAGCAGCTTGAGAGGGGGAAGGGAGACCCAGTACTTC.

The chain has TRBV3-1 (or the pseudogene TRBV3-2) and TRBJ2-7; 10 bases fit TRBD2. Germline V lookup: CDR1 LGHDT, CDR2 YNNKEL (reference sequence). V trimming: 2 bases; J trimming: 10 bases; junction bases outside the gene matches: 8. The CDR3 runs 14 residues. CDR3: CASSQYRTSGIQYF. CDR3 DNA: TGTGCCAGCAGCCAATACCGGACTAGCGGTATCCAGTACTTC.

This clone was detected only once. This sequence joins TRBV19 and TRBJ2-1; D not certain. Germline CDR1 reads LNHDA; CDR2 reads SQIVND (reference sequence). The CDR3 has 13 residues. Between the trimmed V and J ends, which lost 4 bases and 4 bases, there was a span of 8 bases. The CDR3 coding sequence is TGTGCCAGTAGTACCGGACCTTACAATGAGCAGTTCTTC. Translating gives CASSTGPYNEQFF.

V usage is TRBV2 and J usage is TRBJ1-5; the match to TRBD1 covers 10 bases. V lost 10 bases, J lost 5 bases, and 8 bases stayed unmatched. The CDR3 totals 14 residues. Germline CDR1 is SNHLY and CDR2 is FYNNEI. The CDR3 DNA is TGTGCCACTAGACAGGGGGCGCGTCATCAGCCCCAGCATTTT. It translates to CATRQGARHQPQHF. Supplemented by reference TRBV2 and TRBJ1-5, the full variable domain reads EPEVTQTPSHQVTQMGQEVILRCVPISNHLYFYWYRQILGQKVEFLVSFYNNEISEKSEIFDDQFSVERPDGSNFTLKIRSTKLEDSAMYFCATRQGARHQPQHFGDGTRLSIL.

The rearrangement joins TRBV2 to TRBJ2-5; D is uncertain. Deletions cut 2 bases from V and 1 base from J, with 8 bases between. The CDR3 length is 14 residues. The V gene's germline CDR1 is SNHLY and CDR2 FYNNEI. The CDR3: CASSEIPSQETQYF. The DNA for the CDR3 is TGTGCCAGCAGTGAAATCCCTAGCCAAGAGACCCAGTACTTC. The full variable domain, rest sourced from reference TRBV2 and TRBJ2-5, is EPEVTQTPSHQVTQMGQEVILRCVPISNHLYFYWYRQILGQKVEFLVSFYNNEISEKSEIFDDQFSVERPDGSNFTLKIRSTKLEDSAMYFCASSEIPSQETQYFGPGTRLLVL.

The chain uses TRBV3-1 (or the pseudogene TRBV3-2) and TRBJ2-1; maybe TRBD1 (6 bases). CDR1 is LGHDT and CDR2 is YNNKEL in the germline V gene (reference sequence). This CDR3 has 16 residues. V lost 0 bases and J lost 1, with 10 bases in between. Here the CDR3 reads CASSQEVGASYNEQFF. In DNA, the CDR3 is TGTGCCAGCAGCCAAGAAGTGGGGGCATCCTACAATGAGCAGTTCTTC.

The V gene is TRBV11-2, the J gene TRBJ1-1, with D hard to call. The CDR3 totals 13 residues. The germline gives CDR1 SGHAT, CDR2 FQNNGV. The V end was cut by 0 bases, the J end by 4 bases, with 6 bases between. The CDR3 DNA reads as TGTGCCAGCAGCTTAGAGGTGGGCACTGAAGCTTTCTTT. As protein: CASSLEVGTEAFF. Full variable domain (rest looked up from reference TRBV11-2 and TRBJ1-1): EAGVAQSPRYKIIEKRQSVAFWCNPISGHATLYWYQQILGQGPKLLIQFQNNGVVDDSQLPKDRFSAERLKGVDSTLKIQPAKLEDSAVYLCASSLEVGTEAFFGQGTRLTVV.

The rearrangement joins TRBV3-1 (or the pseudogene TRBV3-2) to TRBJ1-3; D gene uncertain. Germline V gene lookup returns CDR1 LGHDT and CDR2 YNNKEL (reference sequence). The CDR3 is 15 amino acids. With 6 bases removed from V and 8 bases from J, the gap between germline ends came to 20 bases. The CDR3 DNA reads as TGTGCCAGCAGGCCTCCACCGCTTAGAGAAGACACCATATATTTT. Protein: CASRPPPLREDTIYF.

The rearrangement joins TRBV14 to TRBJ1-6; possible D gene TRBD1, 6 bases. V shed 3 bases and J shed 6 bases, with 12 bases lying between them. The CDR3 has 15 amino acids. The germline CDR1 and CDR2 sequences are SGHDN and FVKESK. The CDR3 coding sequence is TGTGCCAGCAGCCAGTGGACAGCTCCTAATTCACCCCTCCACTTT. As protein: CASSQWTAPNSPLHF.